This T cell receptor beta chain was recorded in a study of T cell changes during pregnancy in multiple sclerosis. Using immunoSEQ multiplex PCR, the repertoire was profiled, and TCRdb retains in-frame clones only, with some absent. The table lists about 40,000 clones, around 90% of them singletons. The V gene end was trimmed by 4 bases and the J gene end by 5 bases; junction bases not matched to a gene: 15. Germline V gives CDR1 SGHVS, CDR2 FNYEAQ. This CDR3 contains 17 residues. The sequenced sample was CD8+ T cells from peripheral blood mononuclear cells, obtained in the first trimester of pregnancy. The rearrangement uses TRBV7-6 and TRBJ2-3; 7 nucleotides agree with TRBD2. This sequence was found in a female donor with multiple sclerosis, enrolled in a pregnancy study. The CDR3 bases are TGTGCCAGCAGCTCGACCTCTCCAGCGGGGTGGGAAGATACGCAGTATTTT. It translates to CASSSTSPAGWEDTQYF.